This T cell receptor beta chain was captured in a study of identical twins. This CDR3 has 13 residues. Trimming left V 1 base short and J 5 bases short, with 6 bases between. The germline V gene encodes CDR1 SEHNR and CDR2 FQNEAQ (reference sequence). Via MiXCR, TCRdb re-called the 5' RACE reads, giving one row per CDR3 protein. The sample lists 1.5 million to 2 million distinct CDR3 sequences, about 31% occurring once. Specimen: cord blood. The receptor comes from a newborn girl in good health. J is TRBJ2-1 and V is TRBV7-9; no reliable D call. CDR3 bases: TGTGCCAGCAGCTTAGGCTACCACAATGAGCAGTTCTTC. This gives the protein CASSLGYHNEQFF.